Given below is one TCR beta chain in context. The authors' processing: Reference gene primer amplification in the assay estimated nucleated cell counts. The table came from immunoSEQ multiplex PCR; TCRdb's copy has only in-frame clones and leaves some out. D and trimming were read from the DNA, whereas the V and J calls and clone size are those reported in that table. The data hold over 14,000 clones, with more than 70% observed a single time. The V segment lost 0 bases and the J segment 2 bases; nucleotides outside the gene matches: 2. The length of the CDR3 is 15 residues. The germline V gene encodes CDR1 SGDLS and CDR2 YYNGEE. The data were obtained in a study of blood T cell repertoires in COVID-19. Study-wide background: The United States, Italy and Spain supplied acute and convalescent COVID-19 samples. PBMCs, B-cell-depleted T cells, or T cells provided the cDNA or gDNA that made up the material.

The specimen sequenced was peripheral blood. The sequence was obtained from a human donor in a cohort sampled during active COVID-19. This chain connects TRBV9 to TRBJ1-5; TRBD1 agrees at 7 bases. The CDR3 loop reads CASSVGQGGNQPQHF. CDR3 nucleotide sequence: TGTGCCAGCAGCGTAGGACAGGGAGGCAATCAGCCCCAGCATTTT.